This TCR beta chain originates from a study of PD-L1 blockade in urothelial cancer. Study-wide context: It was at 3 weeks (second dose) and 6 weeks after treatment start that blood was analyzed.

Documented time point: peripheral blood 6 weeks after treatment start. The method was immunoSEQ multiplex PCR; TCRdb's version includes in-frame clones alone and lacks a portion of them. The profile shows tens of thousands of clones, more than 80% of them singletons. The CDR3 is made up of 18 amino acids. Per the germline V gene, CDR1 is LNHDA and CDR2 is SQIVND (reference sequence). V lost 5 bases to trimming and J lost 2 bases; unmatched junction nucleotides: 12. This TCR derives from a man between 65 and 85 years old with urothelial cancer. The material was PBMCs, obtained around atezolizumab (anti-PD-L1) treatment. The chain uses TRBV19 and TRBJ2-3, with 11 positions matching TRBD2. CDR3 coding DNA: TGTGCCAGTAGTCCCACGAAAACTAGCGGGAGAGTCACAGATACGCAGTATTTT. Protein product: CASSPTKTSGRVTDTQYF.